The clone carrying this TCR beta chain was picked up many times. Its antigen is not identified. These data originate in a study of T-cell reconstitution after alpha-beta-depleted transplantation in children. Unique molecular identifiers were built into the TCRbeta library. TCRdb processed the PCR reads anew with MiXCR; each CDR3 protein has one entry. The sample lists hundreds of thousands of distinct CDR3 sequences, about 16% occurring once. Study findings and constraints: At around two months after transplant, the alpha-beta T cells were reportedly derived from several hundred expanded clones that came from non-depleted graft cells. Diversity and T-cell counts at one year after transplant derived mostly from new T cells.

This TCR was sampled from a male patient under 18 who had a stem cell transplant for acute lymphoblastic leukemia, so the T cells may come from the graft donor. The specimen was PBMCs, mostly from graft donor cells, collected 360 days after TCRalphabeta/CD19-depleted stem cell transplant.

Here the CDR3 DNA reads TGCGCCAGCAGCCAAGACGAATCGGACAATGAGCAGTTCTTC. This sequence encodes CASSQDESDNEQFF. This chain joins TRBV4-1 and TRBJ2-1; D not certain. CDR1 and CDR2 from the germline V gene are MGHRA and YSYEKL. With 0 bases removed from V and 5 bases from J, the gap between germline ends came to 8 bases. The CDR3 runs to 14 residues.